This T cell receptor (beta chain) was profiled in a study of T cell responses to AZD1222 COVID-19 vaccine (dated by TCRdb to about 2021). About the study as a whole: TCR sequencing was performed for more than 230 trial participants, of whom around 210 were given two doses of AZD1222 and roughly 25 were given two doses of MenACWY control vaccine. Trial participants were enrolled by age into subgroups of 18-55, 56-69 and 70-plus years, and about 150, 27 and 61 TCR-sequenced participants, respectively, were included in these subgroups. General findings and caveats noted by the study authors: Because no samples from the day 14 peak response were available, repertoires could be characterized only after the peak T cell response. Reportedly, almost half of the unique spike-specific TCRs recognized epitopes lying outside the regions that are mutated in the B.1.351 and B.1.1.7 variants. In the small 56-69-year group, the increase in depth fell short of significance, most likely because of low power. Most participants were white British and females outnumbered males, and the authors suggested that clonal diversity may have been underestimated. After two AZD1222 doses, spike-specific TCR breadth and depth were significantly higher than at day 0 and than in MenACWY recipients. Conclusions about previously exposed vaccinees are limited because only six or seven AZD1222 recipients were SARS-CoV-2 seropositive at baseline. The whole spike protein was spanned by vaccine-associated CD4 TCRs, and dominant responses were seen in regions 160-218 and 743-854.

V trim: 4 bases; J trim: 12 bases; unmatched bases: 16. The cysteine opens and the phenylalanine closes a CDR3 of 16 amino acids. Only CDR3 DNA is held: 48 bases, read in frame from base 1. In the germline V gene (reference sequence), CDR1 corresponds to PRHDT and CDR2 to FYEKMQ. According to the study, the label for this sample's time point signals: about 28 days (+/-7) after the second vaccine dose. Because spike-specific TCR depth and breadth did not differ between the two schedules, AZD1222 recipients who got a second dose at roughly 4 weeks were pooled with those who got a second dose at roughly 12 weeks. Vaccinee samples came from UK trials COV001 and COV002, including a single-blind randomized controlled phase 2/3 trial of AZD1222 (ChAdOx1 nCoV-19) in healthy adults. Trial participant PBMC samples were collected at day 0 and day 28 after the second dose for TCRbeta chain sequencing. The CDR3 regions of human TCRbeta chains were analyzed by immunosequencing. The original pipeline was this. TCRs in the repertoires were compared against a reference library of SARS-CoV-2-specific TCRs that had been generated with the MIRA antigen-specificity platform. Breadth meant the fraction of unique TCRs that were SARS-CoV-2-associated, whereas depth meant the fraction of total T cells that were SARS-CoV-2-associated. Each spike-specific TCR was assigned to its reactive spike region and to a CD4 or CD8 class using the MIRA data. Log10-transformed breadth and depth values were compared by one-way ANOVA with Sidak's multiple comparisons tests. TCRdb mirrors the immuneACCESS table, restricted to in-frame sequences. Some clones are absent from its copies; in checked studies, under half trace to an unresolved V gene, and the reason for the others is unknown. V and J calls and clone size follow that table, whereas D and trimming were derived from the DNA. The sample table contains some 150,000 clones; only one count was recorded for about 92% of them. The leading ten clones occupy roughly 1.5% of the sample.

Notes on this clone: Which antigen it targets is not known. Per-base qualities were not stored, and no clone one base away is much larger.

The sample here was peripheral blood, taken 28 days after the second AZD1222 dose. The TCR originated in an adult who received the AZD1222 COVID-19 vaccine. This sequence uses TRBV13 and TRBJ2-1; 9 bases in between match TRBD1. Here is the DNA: TGTGCCAGCAGCTCGCTCCCCGGGACAGGGTTAGTGTGGCAGTTCTTC. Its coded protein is CASSSLPGTGLVWQFF.